This T cell receptor beta chain is from a study of CD8 T cells in Susac syndrome. TCR beta sequencing covered blood CD8+ and CD4+ T cells. This clonotype was seen more than once but under ten times. V was pared by 1 base and J by 6 bases, with 6 bases between. This CDR3 comprises 12 residues. The germline V gene has CDR1 KGHDR and CDR2 SFDVKD. The RNA, roughly 0.5 to 1 ug, was put through reverse transcription using random hexamers. The amplification used immunoSEQ multiplex PCR on TCR beta CDR3; it spanned 54 Vbeta and 13 Jbeta. TCRdb reanalysed the immunoSEQ multiplex PCR reads using MiXCR and keeps one entry per CDR3 protein. The sample holds some 60,000 distinct CDR3 sequences, approximately 94% seen once.

The material sequenced was CD8+ T cells from PBMCs. This clonotype was obtained from a human donor in good health. The V and J genes are TRBV24-1 and TRBJ2-7, with D hard to call. The CDR3 bases are TGTGCCACCAGTGATTTCGGCATCGAGCAGTACTTC. Translated: CATSDFGIEQYF.